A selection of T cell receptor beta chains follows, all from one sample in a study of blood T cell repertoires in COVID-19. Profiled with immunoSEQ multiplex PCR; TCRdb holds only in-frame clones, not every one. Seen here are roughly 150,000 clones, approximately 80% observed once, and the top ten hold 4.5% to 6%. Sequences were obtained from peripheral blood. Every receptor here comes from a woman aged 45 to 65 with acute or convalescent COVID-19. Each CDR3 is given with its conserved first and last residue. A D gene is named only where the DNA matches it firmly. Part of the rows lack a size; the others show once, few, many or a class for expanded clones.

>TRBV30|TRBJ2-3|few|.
TGTGCCTGGAGCAGGGAATACGCAGATACGCAGTATTTT
CAWSREYADTQYF
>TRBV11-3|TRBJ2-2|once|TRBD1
TGTGCCAGCAGCGTGCCGGGACAGGGGGAGCTGTTTTTT
CASSVPGQGELFF
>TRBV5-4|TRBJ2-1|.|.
TGTGCCAGCAGCCCCGACAAGTACAATGAGCAGTTCTTC
CASSPDKYNEQFF
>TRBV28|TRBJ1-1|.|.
TGTGCCAGCAGTTTTGGCGGCACTGAAGCTTTCTTT
CASSFGGTEAFF
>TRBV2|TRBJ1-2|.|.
TGTGCCAGCATCCAGGACAGCATTAACTATGGCTACACCTTC
CASIQDSINYGYTF
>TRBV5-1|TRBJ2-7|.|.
TGCGCCAGCAGCTTGCGAGAAACCTACGAGCAGTACTTC
CASSLRETYEQYF
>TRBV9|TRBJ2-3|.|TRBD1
TGTGCCAGCAGGGTACCGGACAGGGAGATAGGGGCCTCGTTAACAGATACGCAGTATTTT
CASRVPDREIGASLTDTQYF
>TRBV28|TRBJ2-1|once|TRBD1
TGTGCCAGCAGTCAAAGGACAGGGGTCCGCAATGAGCAGTTCTTC
CASSQRTGVRNEQFF
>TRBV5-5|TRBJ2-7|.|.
TGTGCCAGCAGCTTGGGACAGTACTCCTACGAGCAGTACTTC
CASSLGQYSYEQYF
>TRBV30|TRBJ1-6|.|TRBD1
TGTGCCTGGAGTGGAGACAGGGTTTCACCCCTCCACTTT
CAWSGDRVSPLHF
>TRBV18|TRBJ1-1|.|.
TGTGCCAGCTCACCTTCAAAGAGGAACACTGAAGCTTTCTTT
CASSPSKRNTEAFF
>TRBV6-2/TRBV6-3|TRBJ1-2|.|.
TGTGCCAGCAGTTATTTGGGGGCCGGTGGCTACACCTTC
CASSYLGAGGYTF
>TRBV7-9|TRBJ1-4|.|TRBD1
TGTGCCAGCAGCTTGGGACAGGGAGTTGAAAAACTGTTTTTT
CASSLGQGVEKLFF
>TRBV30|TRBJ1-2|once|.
TGTGCCTGGAGTTTTGCAGGGTGGTCCTATGGCTACACCTTC
CAWSFAGWSYGYTF
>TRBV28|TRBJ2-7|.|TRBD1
TGTGCCAGCAGTTCGATACCGGGACAGGGGGCCTACGAGCAGTACTTC
CASSSIPGQGAYEQYF
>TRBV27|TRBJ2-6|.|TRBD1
TGTGCCAGCAGTTTCAGACAGGGGGCCAGAAGTGTTGGGGCCAACGTCCTGACTTTC
CASSFRQGARSVGANVLTF
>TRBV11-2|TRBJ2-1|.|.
TGTGCCAGCAGCCGGGAAGAGCCGTATGAGCAGTTCTTC
CASSREEPYEQFF
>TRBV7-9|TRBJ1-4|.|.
TGTGCCAGCGGACTATATTCAGGAGCAACTAATGAAAAACTGTTTTTT
CASGLYSGATNEKLFF
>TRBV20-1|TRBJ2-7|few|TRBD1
TGCAGTGCGGTACAGGGGGACGAGCAGTACTTC
CSAVQGDEQYF
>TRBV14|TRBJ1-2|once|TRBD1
TGTGCCAGCACCCGGACAGGGGCTAACTATGGCTACACCTTC
CASTRTGANYGYTF
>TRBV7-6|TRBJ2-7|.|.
TGTGCCAGCAGCAATCCGGGCCTAGGGGACAACGAGCAGTACTTC
CASSNPGLGDNEQYF
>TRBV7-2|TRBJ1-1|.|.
TGTGCCAGCAGCCAAAGTGAGGGCCCCACTGAAGCTTTCTTT
CASSQSEGPTEAFF
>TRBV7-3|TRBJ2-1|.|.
TGTGCCAGCAGCTTAATGGGCCGTCGCTCCTACAATGAGCAGTTCTTC
CASSLMGRRSYNEQFF